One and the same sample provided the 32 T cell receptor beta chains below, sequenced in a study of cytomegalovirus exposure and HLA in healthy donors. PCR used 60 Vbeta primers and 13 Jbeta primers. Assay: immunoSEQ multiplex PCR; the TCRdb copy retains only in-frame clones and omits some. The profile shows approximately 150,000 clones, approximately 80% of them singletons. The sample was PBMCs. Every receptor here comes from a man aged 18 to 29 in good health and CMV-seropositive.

In nucleotides, the CDR3 is TGTGCCACCAATCAACAGGAGGGTGAAAAACTGTTTTTT. Its protein product is CATNQQEGEKLFF. This chain joins TRBV2 and TRBJ1-4; D may be TRBD1 (5 bases). The germline V and J ends were trimmed by 10 bases and 7 bases, with 16 bases remaining between them. This CDR3 has 13 residues. Germline loops: CDR1 SNHLY, CDR2 FYNNEI.

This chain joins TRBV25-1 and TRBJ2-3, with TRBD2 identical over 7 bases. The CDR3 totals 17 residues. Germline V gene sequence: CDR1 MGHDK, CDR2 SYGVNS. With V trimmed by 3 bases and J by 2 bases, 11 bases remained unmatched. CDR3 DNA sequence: TGTGCCAGCAGTGACCAGTTTGGGGGGGGGATCACAGATACGCAGTATTTT. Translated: CASSDQFGGGITDTQYF.

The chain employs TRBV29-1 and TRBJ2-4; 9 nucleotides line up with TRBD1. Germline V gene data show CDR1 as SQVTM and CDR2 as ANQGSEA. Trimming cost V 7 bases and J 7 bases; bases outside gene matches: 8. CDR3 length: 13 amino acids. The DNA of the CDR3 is TGCAGCGCGTGGGGACAGGGTAAGAACATTCAGTACTTC. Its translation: CSAWGQGKNIQYF.

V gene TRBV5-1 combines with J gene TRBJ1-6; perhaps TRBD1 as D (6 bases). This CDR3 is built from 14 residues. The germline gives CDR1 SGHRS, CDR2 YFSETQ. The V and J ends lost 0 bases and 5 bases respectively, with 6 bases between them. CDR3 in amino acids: CASSLDRDNSPLHF. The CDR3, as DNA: TGCGCCAGCAGCTTGGACAGGGATAATTCACCCCTCCACTTT.

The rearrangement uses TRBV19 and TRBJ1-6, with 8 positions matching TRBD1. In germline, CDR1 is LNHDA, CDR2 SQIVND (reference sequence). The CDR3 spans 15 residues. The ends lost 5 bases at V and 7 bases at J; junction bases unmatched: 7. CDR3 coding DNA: TGTGCCAGTAGTTTGAGGACAGGGAACAATTCACCCCTCCACTTT. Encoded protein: CASSLRTGNNSPLHF.

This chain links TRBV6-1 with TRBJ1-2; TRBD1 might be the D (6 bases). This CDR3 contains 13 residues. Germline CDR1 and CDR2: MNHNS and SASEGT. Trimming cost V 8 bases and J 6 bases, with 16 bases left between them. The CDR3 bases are TGTGCCAGCGTGGGCCGACAGGCTGATGGCTACACCTTC. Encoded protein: CASVGRQADGYTF.

The CDR3 nucleotides read TGTGCCAGCAGCCCCGCAGGTTACAATGAGCAGTTCTTC. Its protein is CASSPAGYNEQFF. The chain is built from TRBV5-6 and TRBJ2-1; D remains ambiguous. CDR1 and CDR2 from the germline V gene are SGHDT and YYEEEE. Trimming shortened V by 4 bases and J by 4 bases, and 9 bases separated the two germline ends. CDR3 length: 13 residues.

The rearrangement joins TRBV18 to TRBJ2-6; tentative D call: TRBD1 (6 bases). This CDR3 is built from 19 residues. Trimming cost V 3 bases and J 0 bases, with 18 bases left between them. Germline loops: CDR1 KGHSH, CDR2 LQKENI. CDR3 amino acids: CASSPGFGAGVSGANVLTF. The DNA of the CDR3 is TGTGCCAGCTCACCTGGTTTTGGGGCAGGGGTCTCTGGGGCCAACGTCCTGACTTTC.

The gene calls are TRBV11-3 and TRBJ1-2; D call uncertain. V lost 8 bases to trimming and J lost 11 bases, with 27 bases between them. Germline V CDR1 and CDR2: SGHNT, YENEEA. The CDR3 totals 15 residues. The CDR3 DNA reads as TGTGCCAGCTTTTTATGTATTGTCACGGTGATGTGGTACACCTTC. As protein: CASFLCIVTVMWYTF.

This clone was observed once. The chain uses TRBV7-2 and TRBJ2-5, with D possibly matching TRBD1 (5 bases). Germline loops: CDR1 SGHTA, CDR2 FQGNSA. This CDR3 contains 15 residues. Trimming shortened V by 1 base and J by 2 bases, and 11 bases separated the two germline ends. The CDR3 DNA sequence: TGTGCCAGCAGCTTAGGGCCCCGACAGCAAGAGACCCAGTACTTC. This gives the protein CASSLGPRQQETQYF.

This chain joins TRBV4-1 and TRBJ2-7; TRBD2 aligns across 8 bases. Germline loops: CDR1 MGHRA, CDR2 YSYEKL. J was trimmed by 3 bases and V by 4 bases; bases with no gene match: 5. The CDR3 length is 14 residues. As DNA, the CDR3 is TGCGCCAGCAGCCCCCGGGAGGGCCTCTACGAGCAGTACTTC. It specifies CASSPREGLYEQYF.

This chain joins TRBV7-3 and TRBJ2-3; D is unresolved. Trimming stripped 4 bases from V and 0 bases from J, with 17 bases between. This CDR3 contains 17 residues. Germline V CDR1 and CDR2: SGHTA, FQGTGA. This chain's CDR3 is CASSSSPDRTSTDTQYF. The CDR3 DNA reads TGTGCCAGCAGCTCCTCTCCTGATAGAACTAGCACAGATACGCAGTATTTT.

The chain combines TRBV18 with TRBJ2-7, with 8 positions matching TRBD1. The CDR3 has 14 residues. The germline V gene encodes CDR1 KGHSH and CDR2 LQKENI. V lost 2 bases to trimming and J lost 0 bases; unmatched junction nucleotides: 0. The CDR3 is CASSPGTGSYEQYF. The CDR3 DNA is TGTGCCAGCTCACCAGGGACAGGCTCCTACGAGCAGTACTTC.

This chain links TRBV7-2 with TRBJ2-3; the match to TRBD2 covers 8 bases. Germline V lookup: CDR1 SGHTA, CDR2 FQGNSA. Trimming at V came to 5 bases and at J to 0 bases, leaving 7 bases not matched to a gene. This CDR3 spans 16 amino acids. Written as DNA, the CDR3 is TGTGCCAGCAGCCCACGGGCGGGGGGTAGCACAGATACGCAGTATTTT. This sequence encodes CASSPRAGGSTDTQYF.

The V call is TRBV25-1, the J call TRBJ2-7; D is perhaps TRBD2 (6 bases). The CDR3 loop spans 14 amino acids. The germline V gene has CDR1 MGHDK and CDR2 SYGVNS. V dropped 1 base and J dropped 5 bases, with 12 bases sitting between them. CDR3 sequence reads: CASSEWGREDEQYF. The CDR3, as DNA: TGTGCCAGCAGTGAATGGGGCAGGGAGGACGAGCAGTACTTC.

In nucleotides, the CDR3 is TGCGCCAGCAGCGTCTACAGGGGCCGTGGGGACGGTACTGAAGCTTTCTTT. Translated, it gives CASSVYRGRGDGTEAFF. The gene calls are TRBV5-1 and TRBJ1-1; 7 bases match TRBD1. V shed 4 bases, J shed 5 bases, and the junction held 17 bases outside the gene matches. Germline CDR1 reads SGHRS; CDR2 reads YFSETQ. The CDR3 sequence is 17 residues long.

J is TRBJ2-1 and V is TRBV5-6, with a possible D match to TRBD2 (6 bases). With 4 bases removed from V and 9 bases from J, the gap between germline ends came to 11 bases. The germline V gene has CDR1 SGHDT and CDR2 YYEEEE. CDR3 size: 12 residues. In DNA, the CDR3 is TGTGCCAGCAGCCCTGTCGGGGGTGAGCAGTTCTTC. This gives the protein CASSPVGGEQFF. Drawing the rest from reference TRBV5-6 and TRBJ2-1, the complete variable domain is DAGVTQSPTHLIKTRGQQVTLRCSPKSGHDTVSWYQQALGQGPQFIFQYYEEEERQRGNFPDRFSGHQFPNYSSELNVNALLLGDSALYLCASSPVGGEQFFGPGTRLTVL.

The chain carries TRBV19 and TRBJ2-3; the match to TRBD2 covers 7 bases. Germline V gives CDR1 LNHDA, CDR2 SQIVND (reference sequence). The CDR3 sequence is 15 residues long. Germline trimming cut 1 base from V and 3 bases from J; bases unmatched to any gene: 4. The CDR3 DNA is TGTGCCAGTAGTATAGCCCGCGGGAGTACAGATACGCAGTATTTT. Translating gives CASSIARGSTDTQYF. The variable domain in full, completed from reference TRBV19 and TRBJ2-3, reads DGGITQSPKYLFRKEGQNVTLSCEQNLNHDAMYWYRQDPGQGLRLIYYSQIVNDFQKGDIAEGYSVSREKKESFPLTVTSAQKNPTAFYLCASSIARGSTDTQYFGPGTRLTVL.

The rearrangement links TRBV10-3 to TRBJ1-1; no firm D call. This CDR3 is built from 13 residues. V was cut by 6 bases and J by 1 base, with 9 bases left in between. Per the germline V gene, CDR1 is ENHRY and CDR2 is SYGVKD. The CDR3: CAISREPNTEAFF. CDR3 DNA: TGTGCCATCAGCCGGGAACCGAACACTGAAGCTTTCTTT.

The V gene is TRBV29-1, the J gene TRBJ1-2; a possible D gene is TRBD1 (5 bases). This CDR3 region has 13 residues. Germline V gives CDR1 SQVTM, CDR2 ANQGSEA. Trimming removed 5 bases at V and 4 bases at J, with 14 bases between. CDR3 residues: CSVRTQGAYGYTF. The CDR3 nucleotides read TGCAGCGTTAGAACCCAGGGTGCCTATGGCTACACCTTC.

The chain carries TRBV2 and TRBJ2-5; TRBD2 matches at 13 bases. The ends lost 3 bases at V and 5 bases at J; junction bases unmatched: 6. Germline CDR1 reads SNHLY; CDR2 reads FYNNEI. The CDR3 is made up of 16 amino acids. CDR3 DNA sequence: TGTGCCAGCAGTGATACTAGCGGGGGGGCCCGGGAGACCCAGTACTTC. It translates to CASSDTSGGARETQYF. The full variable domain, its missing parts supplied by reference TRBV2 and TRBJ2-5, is EPEVTQTPSHQVTQMGQEVILRCVPISNHLYFYWYRQILGQKVEFLVSFYNNEISEKSEIFDDQFSVERPDGSNFTLKIRSTKLEDSAMYFCASSDTSGGARETQYFGPGTRLLVL.

This CDR3 reads CASRRYNSPLHF. In nucleotides, the CDR3 is TGCGCCAGCAGACGGTATAATTCACCCCTCCACTTT. The rearrangement links TRBV4-3 to TRBJ1-6; no firm D call. Trimming removed 6 bases from V and 4 bases from J, with 4 bases in between. There are 12 residues in the CDR3. The germline CDR1 and CDR2 sequences are LGHNA and YSLEER.

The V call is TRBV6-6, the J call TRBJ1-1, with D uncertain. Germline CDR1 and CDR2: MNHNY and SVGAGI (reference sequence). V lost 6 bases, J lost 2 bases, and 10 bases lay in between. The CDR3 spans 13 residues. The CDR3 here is CASSPPVNTEAFF. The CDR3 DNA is TGTGCCAGCAGCCCTCCCGTAAACACTGAAGCTTTCTTT.

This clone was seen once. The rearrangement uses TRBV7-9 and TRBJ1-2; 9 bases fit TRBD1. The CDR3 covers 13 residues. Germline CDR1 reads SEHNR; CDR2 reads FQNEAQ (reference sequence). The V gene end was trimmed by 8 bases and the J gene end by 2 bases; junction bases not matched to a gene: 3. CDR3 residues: CASAGTGNYGYTF. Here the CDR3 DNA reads TGTGCCAGCGCCGGGACAGGGAACTATGGCTACACCTTC.

CDR3 sequence: CASSPGQVFETQYF. CDR3 sequence (DNA): TGTGCCAGCAGCCCGGGACAGGTCTTCGAGACCCAGTACTTC. The rearrangement joins TRBV14 to TRBJ2-5; 8 bases align to TRBD1. There are 14 residues in the CDR3. Germline V gives CDR1 SGHDN, CDR2 FVKESK. V was pared by 4 bases and J by 5 bases, with 6 bases of the junction left unmatched.

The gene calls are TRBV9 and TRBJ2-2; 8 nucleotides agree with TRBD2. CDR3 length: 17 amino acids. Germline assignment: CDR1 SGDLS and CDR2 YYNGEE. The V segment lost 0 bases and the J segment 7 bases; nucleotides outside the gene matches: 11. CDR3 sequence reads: CASSVEFQRELVGELFF. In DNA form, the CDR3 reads TGTGCCAGCAGCGTAGAGTTCCAGCGGGAGCTTGTCGGGGAGCTGTTTTTT. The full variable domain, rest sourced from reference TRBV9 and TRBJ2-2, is DSGVTQTPKHLITATGQRVTLRCSPRSGDLSVYWYQQSLDQGLQFLIQYYNGEERAKGNILERFSAQQFPDLHSELNLSSLELGDSALYFCASSVEFQRELVGELFFGEGSRLTVL.

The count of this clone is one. The CDR3 DNA reads TGTGCCAGCAAGGGACAGGAGTATAGCAATCAGCCCCAGCATTTT. Translation gives CASKGQEYSNQPQHF. This chain links TRBV28 with TRBJ1-5, with 8 nucleotides matching TRBD1. J gave up 0 bases and V 7 bases, and 5 bases lay outside the gene matches. Germline V gives CDR1 MDHEN, CDR2 SYDVKM. The length of the CDR3 is 15 residues.

The CDR3 coding sequence is TGTGCCAGCAGTTACCCCGGGCCTCAAAAGAGCGGGGAGCAGTACTTC. It encodes CASSYPGPQKSGEQYF. The chain couples TRBV6-6 to TRBJ2-7, with D possibly TRBD2 on 6 matching bases. The CDR3 spans 16 residues. The V end lost 2 bases, the J end lost 7 bases, and 21 bases lay between the germline ends. Germline V gene data show CDR1 as MNHNY and CDR2 as SVGAGI (reference sequence).

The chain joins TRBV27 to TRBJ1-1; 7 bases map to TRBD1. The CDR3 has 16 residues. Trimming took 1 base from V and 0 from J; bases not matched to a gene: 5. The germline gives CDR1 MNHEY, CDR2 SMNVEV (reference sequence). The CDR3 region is CASSLWGQKVNTEAFF. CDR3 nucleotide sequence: TGTGCCAGCAGTTTATGGGGACAGAAGGTGAACACTGAAGCTTTCTTT.

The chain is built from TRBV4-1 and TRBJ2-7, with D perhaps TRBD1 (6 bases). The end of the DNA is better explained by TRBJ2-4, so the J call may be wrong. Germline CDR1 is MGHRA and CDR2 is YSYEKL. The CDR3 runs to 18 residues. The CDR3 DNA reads TGCGCCAGCAGCCAATTAGGCCTCGCAGGGACACTTTACGACATTCAGTACTTC. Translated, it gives CASSQLGLAGTLYDIQYF.

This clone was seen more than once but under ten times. CDR3 DNA: TGTGCCAGCAGTGAGGACAGGGTAGGGGCTTTCTTT. Protein product: CASSEDRVGAFF. The chain links TRBV25-1 to TRBJ1-1; 8 bases are a match to TRBD1. V shed 3 bases, J shed 11 bases, and the junction held 5 bases outside the gene matches. This CDR3 comprises 12 residues. From germline, CDR1 is MGHDK and CDR2 SYGVNS. Full variable domain (rest looked up from reference TRBV25-1 and TRBJ1-1): EADIYQTPRYLVIGTGKKITLECSQTMGHDKMYWYQQDPGMELHLIHYSYGVNSTEKGDLSSESTVSRIRTEHFPLTLESARPSHTSQYLCASSEDRVGAFFGQGTRLTVV.

CDR3 nucleotides: TGTGCCAGCAGCTTAGGAGTGACCTACGAGCAGTACTTC. Its translation: CASSLGVTYEQYF. This rearrangement joins TRBV7-9 to TRBJ2-7; D call uncertain. Germline-derived CDR1 and CDR2 are SEHNR and FQNEAQ (reference sequence). V was trimmed by 1 base and J by 2 bases, leaving 6 bases between them. CDR3 length: 13 residues.